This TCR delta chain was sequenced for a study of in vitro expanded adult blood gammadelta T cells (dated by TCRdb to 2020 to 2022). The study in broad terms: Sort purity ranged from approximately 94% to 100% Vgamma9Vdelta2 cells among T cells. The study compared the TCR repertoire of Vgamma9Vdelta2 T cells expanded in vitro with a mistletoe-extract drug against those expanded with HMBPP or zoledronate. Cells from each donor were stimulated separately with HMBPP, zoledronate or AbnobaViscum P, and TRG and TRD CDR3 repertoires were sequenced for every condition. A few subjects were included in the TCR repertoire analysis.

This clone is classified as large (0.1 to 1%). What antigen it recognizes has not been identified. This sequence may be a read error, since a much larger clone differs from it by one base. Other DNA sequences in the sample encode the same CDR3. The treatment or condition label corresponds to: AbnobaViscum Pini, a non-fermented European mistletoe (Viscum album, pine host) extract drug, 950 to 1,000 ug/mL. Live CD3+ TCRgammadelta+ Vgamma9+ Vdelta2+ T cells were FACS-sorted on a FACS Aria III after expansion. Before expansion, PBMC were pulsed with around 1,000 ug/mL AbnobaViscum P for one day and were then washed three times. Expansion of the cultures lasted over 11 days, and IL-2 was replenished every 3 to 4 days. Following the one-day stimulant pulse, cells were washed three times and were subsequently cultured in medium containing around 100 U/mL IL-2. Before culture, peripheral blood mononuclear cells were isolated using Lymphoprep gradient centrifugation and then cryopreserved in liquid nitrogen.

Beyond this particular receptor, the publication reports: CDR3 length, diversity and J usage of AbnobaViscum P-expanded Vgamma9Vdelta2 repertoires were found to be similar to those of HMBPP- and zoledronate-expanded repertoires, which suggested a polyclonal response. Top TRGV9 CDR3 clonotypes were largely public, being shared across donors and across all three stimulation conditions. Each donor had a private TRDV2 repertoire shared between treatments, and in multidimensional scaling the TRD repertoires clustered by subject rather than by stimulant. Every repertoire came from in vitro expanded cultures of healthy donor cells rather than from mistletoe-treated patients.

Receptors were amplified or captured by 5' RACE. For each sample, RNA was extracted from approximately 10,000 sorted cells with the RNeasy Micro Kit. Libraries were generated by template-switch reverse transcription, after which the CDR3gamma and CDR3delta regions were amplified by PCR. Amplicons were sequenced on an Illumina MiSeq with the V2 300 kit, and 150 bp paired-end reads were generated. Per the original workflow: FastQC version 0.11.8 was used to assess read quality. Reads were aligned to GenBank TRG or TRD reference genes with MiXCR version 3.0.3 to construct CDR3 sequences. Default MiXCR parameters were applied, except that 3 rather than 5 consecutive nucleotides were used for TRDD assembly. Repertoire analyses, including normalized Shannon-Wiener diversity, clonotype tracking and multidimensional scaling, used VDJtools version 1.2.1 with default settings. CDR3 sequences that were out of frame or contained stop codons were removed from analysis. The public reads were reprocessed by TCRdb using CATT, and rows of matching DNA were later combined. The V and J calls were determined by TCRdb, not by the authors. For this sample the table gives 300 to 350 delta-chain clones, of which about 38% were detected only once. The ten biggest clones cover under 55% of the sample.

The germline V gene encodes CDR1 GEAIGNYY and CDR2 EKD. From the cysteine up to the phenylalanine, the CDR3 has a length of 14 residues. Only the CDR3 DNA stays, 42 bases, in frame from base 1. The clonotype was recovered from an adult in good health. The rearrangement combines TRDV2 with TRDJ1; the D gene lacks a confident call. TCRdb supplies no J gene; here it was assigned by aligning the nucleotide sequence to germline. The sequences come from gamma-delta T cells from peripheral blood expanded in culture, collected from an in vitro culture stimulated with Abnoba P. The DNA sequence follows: TGTGCCTGTGACACCTTAGAGGACACTGATAAACTCATCTTT. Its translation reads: CACDTLEDTDKLIF.